The 21 T cell receptor beta chains in this list originate from one sample, sequenced in a study of shared T cell receptors in the human thymus. Clones were sequenced by immunoSEQ multiplex PCR, and TCRdb holds only the in-frame ones, with some missing. The data contain about 500,000 clones, roughly 74% of them seen just once; the ten biggest clones take up about 0.013%. These data were also reused for a study on human thymus T cells.

Sequencing used thymocytes. The receptors derive from a boy under three years old with a congenital heart defect.

This chain links TRBV7-9 with TRBJ1-2; the D gene is possibly TRBD1 (5 bases). Germline V gives CDR1 SEHNR, CDR2 FQNEAQ (reference sequence). The CDR3 has 11 amino acids. V was trimmed by 5 bases and J by 6 bases, leaving 7 bases between them. CDR3 bases: TGTGCCAGCAGCGCGACAGATGGCTACACCTTC. It translates to CASSATDGYTF.

This clone was seen a single time. The CDR3, as DNA: TGCGCCAGCAGTCAAACTAGCGGGAGGGCCCACGAGCAGTACTTC. Its protein is CASSQTSGRAHEQYF. V gene TRBV4-1 combines with J gene TRBJ2-7; 13 bases agree with TRBD2. This CDR3 comprises 15 residues. V lost 6 bases, J lost 5 bases, and 7 bases stayed unmatched. The germline gives CDR1 MGHRA, CDR2 YSYEKL.

The V and J genes are TRBV27 and TRBJ2-7; 7 bases align to TRBD2. The germline gives CDR1 MNHEY, CDR2 SMNVEV (reference sequence). The CDR3 loop spans 17 amino acids. Germline trimming cut 5 bases from V and 1 base from J; bases unmatched to any gene: 14. The CDR3 region has the DNA TGTGCCAGCAGTAGGGCTAGCGGTGCTATCCGGTCCTACGAGCAGTACTTC. Encoded protein: CASSRASGAIRSYEQYF.

The J gene is TRBJ2-1, the V gene TRBV18, with D maybe TRBD2 (5 bases). The CDR3 totals 13 residues. V was cut by 6 bases and J by 5 bases, with 11 bases left in between. From germline, CDR1 is KGHSH and CDR2 LQKENI. The CDR3 is CASSPGVHNEQFF. CDR3 DNA: TGTGCCAGCTCCCCCGGGGTCCACAATGAGCAGTTCTTC.

The chain couples TRBV27 to TRBJ2-7; 8 bases line up with TRBD2. There are 14 residues in the CDR3. From germline, CDR1 is MNHEY and CDR2 SMNVEV (reference sequence). Trimming took 7 bases from V and 6 from J; bases not matched to a gene: 11. This CDR3 is CASTHGGGLGEQYF. The CDR3 DNA follows: TGTGCCAGCACCCACGGGGGGGGGCTCGGCGAGCAGTACTTC.

With respect to this clone: This sample also contains other DNA sequences that code for the same CDR3. V gene TRBV30 combines with J gene TRBJ2-1; 8 positions agree with TRBD2. V trimming: 0 bases; J trimming: 10 bases; junction bases outside the gene matches: 11. CDR1 is GTSNPN and CDR2 is SVGIG in the germline V gene (reference sequence). This CDR3 region has 15 residues. The CDR3 DNA reads as TGTGCCTGGAGTGTAAGCGGGAGAGGCGGGGGAGAGCAGTTCTTC. Its protein is CAWSVSGRGGGEQFF.

The rearrangement links TRBV6-5 to TRBJ1-1; no reliable D call. V lost 6 bases to trimming and J lost 10 bases, with 12 bases between them. The V gene's germline CDR1 is MNHEY and CDR2 SVGAGI. The CDR3 runs 11 residues. CDR3 nucleotide sequence: TGTGCCAGCAGCTCCTCTAGTGGAGCTTTCTTT. This encodes CASSSSSGAFF.

The J gene is TRBJ2-5, the V gene TRBV11-1; D is unclear. The J call is doubtful: the DNA matches TRBJ2-7 better. Germline loops: CDR1 SGHAT, CDR2 FQDESV (reference sequence). The CDR3 loop spans 12 amino acids. CDR3 region: CASSHSPPEQYF. The CDR3 bases are TGTGCCAGCAGCCACTCTCCCCCCGAGCAGTACTTC.

The CDR3: CASSQDWGLGGRVKNIQYF. The CDR3 region has the DNA TGCGCCAGCAGCCAAGATTGGGGGCTTGGCGGGAGGGTCAAAAACATTCAGTACTTC. The chain employs TRBV4-3 and TRBJ2-4, with 9 bases fitting TRBD2. Per germline, CDR1 LGHNA and CDR2 YSLEER. J was trimmed by 3 bases and V by 0 bases; bases with no gene match: 12. The length of the CDR3 is 19 residues.

The chain employs TRBV29-1 and TRBJ1-2; TRBD1 might be the D (6 bases). The CDR3 has 14 amino acids. Trimming left V 3 bases short and J 9 bases short, with 20 bases between. From germline, CDR1 is SQVTM and CDR2 ANQGSEA. CDR3 protein: CSVDLGHPRGSYTF. DNA of the CDR3: TGCAGCGTTGATTTGGGACATCCGAGAGGGAGCTACACCTTC.

The chain recombines TRBV4-3 with TRBJ2-7, with TRBD1 matching 7 bases. This CDR3 is 15 amino acids long. Per the germline V gene, CDR1 is LGHNA and CDR2 is YSLEER. The trim removed 2 bases at V and 0 bases at J, leaving 4 bases unmatched. CDR3 DNA: TGCGCCAGCAGCCAACAGACAGGGAGCTCCTACGAGCAGTACTTC. Protein product: CASSQQTGSSYEQYF.

The chain couples TRBV9 to TRBJ2-3; TRBD2 matches 7 bases. The CDR3 extends over 18 amino acids. Germline V gene lookup returns CDR1 SGDLS and CDR2 YYNGEE. V lost 4 bases and J lost 0; bases outside the gene matches: 14. The CDR3 protein is CASSPQWASGSSTDTQYF. DNA of the CDR3: TGTGCCAGCAGCCCGCAGTGGGCTAGCGGCTCTAGCACAGATACGCAGTATTTT.

This chain uses TRBV6-5 with TRBJ2-3, with D possibly matching TRBD2 (5 bases). Germline V gene lookup returns CDR1 MNHEY and CDR2 SVGAGI. The CDR3 extends over 16 amino acids. Trimming removed 0 bases at V and 3 bases at J, with 13 bases between. CDR3 DNA sequence: TGTGCCAGCAGTTACTCTCCGGGGATTGGGACAGATACGCAGTATTTT. It is translated as CASSYSPGIGTDTQYF.

V gene TRBV6-1 combines with J gene TRBJ2-7; 8 bases agree with TRBD2. Germline V gene sequence: CDR1 MNHNS, CDR2 SASEGT. The J segment lost 0 bases and the V segment lost 4 bases, leaving 8 bases of the junction unmatched. The CDR3 has 16 residues. The CDR3 DNA sequence: TGTGCCAGCAGTGTGGTAGCGGGAATTCACTCCTACGAGCAGTACTTC. Translating it yields CASSVVAGIHSYEQYF.

The chain carries TRBV10-3 and TRBJ2-7; 14 positions match TRBD2. Per the germline V gene, CDR1 is ENHRY and CDR2 is SYGVKD. CDR3 size: 19 residues. With 11 bases clipped from V and 0 bases from J, the junction kept 18 bases outside the gene matches. Written as DNA, the CDR3 is TGTGCCTCAAGTTTGGAGACTAGCGGGAGGGTCCCAGGCTCCTACGAGCAGTACTTC. Translated: CASSLETSGRVPGSYEQYF.

The chain uses TRBV11-3 and TRBJ2-1, with D perhaps matching TRBD2 (5 bases). The CDR3 sequence is 17 residues long. Deletions cut 2 bases from V and 0 bases from J, with 14 bases between. Germline V gives CDR1 SGHNT, CDR2 YENEEA. The CDR3 region is CASSLLTGVSSYNEQFF. DNA for the CDR3: TGTGCCAGCAGCTTACTTACCGGGGTGAGCTCCTACAATGAGCAGTTCTTC.

This clone has a single count. The rearrangement joins TRBV4-1 to TRBJ2-7, with 12 bases fitting TRBD1. The germline gives CDR1 MGHRA, CDR2 YSYEKL. J was trimmed by 5 bases and V by 6 bases; bases with no gene match: 14. This CDR3 contains 17 residues. The CDR3 DNA follows: TGCGCCAGCAGAGGGGGGGGACAGGGGGCCCCTGGGGACGAGCAGTACTTC. This gives the protein CASRGGGQGAPGDEQYF.

Of note for this clone: At the DNA level, this CDR3 is encoded by other sequences in the same sample as well. The chain is built from TRBV29-1 and TRBJ2-7; D is perhaps TRBD2 (6 bases). CDR3 size: 12 residues. The V and J ends lost 6 bases and 2 bases respectively, with 11 bases between them. Germline CDR1 and CDR2: SQVTM and ANQGSEA. CDR3 coding DNA: TGCAGCGTCGGAGGGACTCCCTACGAGCAGTACTTC. As protein: CSVGGTPYEQYF.

V and J are TRBV28 and TRBJ1-5, with 9 bases fitting TRBD1. This CDR3 contains 17 residues. V lost 5 bases, J lost 4 bases, and 12 bases stayed unmatched. Germline CDR1 MDHEN, CDR2 SYDVKM. The CDR3 DNA follows: TGTGCCAGCAGTCCCCTTAACAGGGGGCGGGGAAATCAGCCCCAGCATTTT. Its protein product is CASSPLNRGRGNQPQHF.

This clone was detected a few times. This chain connects TRBV7-8 to TRBJ2-2; 9 bases line up with TRBD1. CDR3 length equals 15 residues. Germline V gene lookup returns CDR1 SGHVS and CDR2 FQNEAQ. With 3 bases clipped from V and 5 bases from J, the junction kept 4 bases outside the gene matches. CDR3 residues: CASSLDRGSTGELFF. The CDR3 nucleotides are TGTGCCAGCAGCTTGGACAGGGGATCGACCGGGGAGCTGTTTTTT.

As for this clone: The same CDR3 also results from other DNA sequences found in this sample. This chain uses TRBV25-1 with TRBJ1-1; no clear D gene. There are 15 residues in the CDR3. CDR1 is MGHDK, CDR2 SYGVNS, per germline. Trimming stripped 9 bases from V and 8 bases from J, with 25 bases between. The CDR3 DNA sequence: TGTGCCAGTAGCCCCCCCACGGTCTTCCCTCGGGAAGCTTTCTTT. It specifies CASSPPTVFPREAFF.